This T cell receptor beta chain was retrieved from a study of CD8 T cells in ankylosing spondylitis. The germline gives CDR1 KGHDR, CDR2 SFDVKD. The CDR3 contains 14 residues. J gave up 6 bases and V 3 bases, and 6 bases lay outside the gene matches. This clonotype was seen a handful of times. Antigen specificity is unknown. TCRdb called the 5' RACE reads again in MiXCR, with one record for every CDR3 protein. Of approximately 140,000 distinct CDR3 sequences listed, around two fifths were seen once; the top ten hold approximately 16%. The study, taken as a whole, reports: Reportedly, matched ankylosing spondylitis synovial fluid was significantly enriched for disease-linked clones.

Sequenced: synovial fluid, either unsorted or a sorted T cell fraction (not recorded which). This receptor was obtained from a male donor with ankylosing spondylitis. This chain uses TRBV24-1 with TRBJ1-2; 7 nucleotides line up with TRBD1. The CDR3 is CATSDDRVKDGYTF. Written as DNA, the CDR3 is TGTGCCACCAGTGATGACAGGGTTAAAGATGGCTACACCTTC.